The source of this TCR beta chain is a study of cytomegalovirus exposure and HLA in healthy donors. Overall study: The 666 first-cohort repertoires shared a platform with the approximately 110 validation repertoires, as reported in a later analysis.

Using immunoSEQ multiplex PCR, the repertoire was profiled, and TCRdb retains in-frame clones only, with some absent. The sample shows more than 95,000 clones, roughly 89% of them seen only once. The CDR3 is 15 amino acids. Germline CDR1 and CDR2: MNHEY and SVGAGI. Trimming cost V 6 bases and J 2 bases, with 17 bases left between them. In the case of this clone: Its antigen is currently unknown.

Whole-study findings and limits: The tendency of first-cohort TCR clusters to co-occur in the approximately 120 validation repertoires was identified by a subsequent analysis. In vitro assays verified that a few CMV-associated chains recognized CMV antigens specifically. The study put 150 to 200 TCR beta chains on its list as cytomegalovirus-associated.

The chain links TRBV6-5 to TRBJ2-7, with D possibly matching TRBD1 (6 bases). The sequence derives from a woman between 18 and 30 years old in good health and CMV-seronegative. What was sequenced was PBMCs. The CDR3: CASRNPNRATYEQYF. CDR3 coding DNA: TGTGCCAGCAGGAACCCAAACAGGGCAACCTACGAGCAGTACTTC.